These 5 T cell receptor beta chains were sequenced from one sample in a study of blood T cell repertoires in COVID-19. The protocol was immunoSEQ multiplex PCR, while the TCRdb copy is restricted to in-frame clones and leaves out a portion. The sample yields roughly 400,000 clones, 88% seen once. The source material was PBMCs or T cells enriched from blood (not recorded which). The receptors stem from a woman in her 40s with acute COVID-19.

This clone was seen once. CDR3: CASSQQGAVYNEQFF. The CDR3 region has the DNA TGTGCCAGCAGCCAACAGGGGGCCGTTTACAATGAGCAGTTCTTC. This chain links TRBV6-5 with TRBJ2-1, with TRBD1 identical over 9 bases. J gave up 4 bases and V 6 bases, and 7 bases lay outside the gene matches. The germline CDR1 and CDR2 sequences are MNHEY and SVGAGI. The CDR3 sequence is 15 residues long.

This chain joins TRBV14 and TRBJ2-3; 11 nucleotides agree with TRBD2. J lost 4 bases, V lost 1 base, and 7 bases had no gene match. This CDR3 has 17 amino acids. The germline gives CDR1 SGHDN, CDR2 FVKESK. The CDR3 DNA follows: TGTGCCAGCAGCCAAGGTCCGCTAGCGGGGGGTCCAGATACGCAGTATTTT. This encodes CASSQGPLAGGPDTQYF.

There are a few counts of this clone. The CDR3 bases are TGTGCCAGCAGTGAGATGACAGCCGTGAACTATGGCTACACCTTC. Translated: CASSEMTAVNYGYTF. J is TRBJ1-2 and V is TRBV2, with D tentatively TRBD1 (5 bases). Trimming shortened V by 3 bases and J by 2 bases, and 13 bases separated the two germline ends. CDR1 SNHLY and CDR2 FYNNEI come from the germline V gene. This CDR3 spans 15 amino acids.

The V and J genes are TRBV4-1 and TRBJ1-3; 10 bases map to TRBD1. Germline loops: CDR1 MGHRA, CDR2 YSYEKL. J gave up 4 bases and V 4 bases, and 4 bases lay outside the gene matches. CDR3 length: 15 residues. The CDR3 loop reads CASSRGQGEGNTIYF. The CDR3 DNA reads as TGCGCCAGCAGCCGCGGACAGGGGGAGGGAAACACCATATATTTT.

V is TRBV6-5 and J is TRBJ2-1; 9 nucleotides align to TRBD2. There are 14 residues in the CDR3. Germline V lookup: CDR1 MNHEY, CDR2 SVGAGI. V gave up 4 bases and J gave up 8 bases; unmatched junction bases: 6. For the CDR3, the DNA is TGTGCCAGCAGTTCCGGACTAGCGAGGGATGAGCAGTTCTTC. Its protein is CASSSGLARDEQFF.